This T cell receptor beta chain was captured by sequencing in a study of blood T cell repertoires in COVID-19. Study at large: Acute and convalescent COVID-19 specimens originated in the United States, Italy and Spain. From T cells, B-cell-depleted T cells, or PBMCs came the material, which was cDNA or gDNA.

As originally analysed: Quantification of nucleated cells was approximated via reference gene primer amplification. The method was immunoSEQ multiplex PCR; TCRdb's version includes in-frame clones alone and lacks a portion of them. V and J calls and clone size are copied from that table; D and trimming were computed from the DNA. The sample yields about 400,000 clones, around 86% seen once. The V gene's germline CDR1 is GTSNPN and CDR2 SVGIG (reference sequence). The CDR3 is 14 amino acids. Germline trimming cut 7 bases from V and 1 base from J; bases unmatched to any gene: 5. This TCR derives from a human donor in a cohort sampled during active COVID-19. The chain joins TRBV30 to TRBJ2-1, with 9 bases matching TRBD1. Sample: peripheral blood. The CDR3 DNA is TGTGCCTTGAGGGGGACAGGGTCCTACAATGAGCAGTTCTTC. Translating gives CALRGTGSYNEQFF.